One T cell receptor beta chain is described in this entry. What it recognizes is unknown. The data belong to a study of circulating and synovial CD4+ cells in juvenile arthritis. Libraries were prepared by immunoSEQ multiplex PCR; TCRdb keeps only in-frame clonotypes and omits some of them. The data show approximately 35,000 clones, roughly 96% seen once. CDR1 is SQVTM, CDR2 ANQGSEA, per germline. The CDR3 covers 19 residues. J lost 4 bases, V lost 5 bases, and 24 bases had no gene match. Whole-study results and caveats: CPL and bulk CD4 samples differed at least tenfold in T cell genomes. These repertoires were less diverse than bulk blood CD4 repertoires.

Sequenced: CD4+ T cells from blood. The chain couples TRBV29-1 to TRBJ2-3; 7 positions agree with TRBD2. The TCR originated in a human donor with juvenile idiopathic arthritis. This CDR3 reads CSVPLASARSSLPADTQYF. The CDR3 DNA is TGCAGCGTTCCACTAGCGTCGGCCCGTTCCTCCCTTCCCGCAGATACGCAGTATTTT.